A selection of T cell receptor beta chains follows, all from one sample in a study of T cells in Graves' hyperthyroidism and ophthalmopathy. One entry per CDR3 protein, called by TCRdb with MiXCR from the multiplex PCR reads. Among under 300,000 distinct CDR3 sequences listed, approximately 14% were seen once. Specimen: blood. Receptors were obtained from a woman aged 40 to 55 with Graves' hyperthyroidism that later progressed to Graves' ophthalmopathy. Both conserved end residues are part of each CDR3. D genes are given only for firm matches. Size is stated for part of the rows, as once, few or many counts, or as a class when the clone is expanded.

TRBD2	many	TRBJ2-1	TRBV20-1	CSAIEGLGGANEQFF	TGCAGTGCTATTGAGGGACTAGGTGGGGCGAATGAGCAGTTCTTC
TRBD2	-	TRBJ2-3	TRBV5-6	CASSFGLAVTDTQYF	TGTGCCAGCAGCTTCGGACTAGCGGTGACAGATACGCAGTATTTT
-	few	TRBJ1-4	TRBV5-1	CASSLDLNEKLFF	TGCGCCAGCAGCTTGGATCTTAATGAAAAACTGTTTTTT
TRBD1	many	TRBJ1-5	TRBV24-1	CATSDTHGTGGNQPQHF	TGTGCCACCAGTGACACACACGGGACAGGGGGCAACCAGCCCCAGCATTTT
-	-	TRBJ1-2	TRBV20-1	CSARDRDYGYTF	TGCAGTGCGAGGGACCGAGACTATGGCTACACCTTC
TRBD1	many	TRBJ2-2	TRBV7-6	CASSLGQGYTGELFF	TGTGCCAGCAGCTTAGGACAGGGATATACCGGGGAGCTGTTTTTT
-	-	TRBJ1-6	TRBV3-1	CASSQVRDSPLHF	TGTGCCAGCAGCCAAGTTCGGGATTCACCCCTCCACTTT
TRBD1	many	TRBJ2-3	TRBV5-5	CASSFRGGQGTDTQYF	TGTGCCAGCAGCTTTAGGGGCGGACAGGGGACAGATACGCAGTATTTT
-	-	TRBJ2-2	TRBV7-9	CASRLGHSTGELFF	TGTGCCAGCAGACTTGGACATTCCACCGGGGAGCTGTTTTTT
-	once	TRBJ2-1	TRBV28	CASRVTRYSYNEQFF	TGTGCCAGCAGGGTAACGCGTTACTCCTACAATGAGCAGTTCTTC
-	many	TRBJ1-4	TRBV3-1	CASSQGGGEKLFF	TGTGCCAGCAGCCAAGGGGGGGGTGAAAAACTGTTTTTT
TRBD1	-	TRBJ2-7	TRBV7-2	CASSLGRDRGYEQYF	TGTGCCAGCAGCTTGGGTCGGGACAGGGGTTACGAGCAGTACTTC
TRBD1	many	TRBJ1-3	TRBV28	CASSLYPGQGYTIYF	TGTGCCAGCAGTTTATACCCGGGACAGGGCTACACCATATATTTT
-	many	TRBJ2-7	TRBV9	CASSAGHLLYEQYF	TGTGCCAGCAGCGCGGGACACCTACTCTACGAGCAGTACTTC
-	many	TRBJ1-5	TRBV27	CASSLTVNQPQHF	TGTGCCAGCTCCTTGACAGTGAATCAGCCCCAGCATTTT
-	many	TRBJ2-1	TRBV7-3	CASSLASWDEQFF	TGTGCCAGCAGCTTAGCTAGCTGGGATGAGCAGTTCTTC
-	many	TRBJ2-2	TRBV20-1	CSASGPTNTGELFF	TGCAGTGCTAGCGGGCCAACGAACACCGGGGAGCTGTTTTTT
-	many	TRBJ2-1	TRBV20-1	CSASGSIWERGEQFF	TGCAGTGCTAGTGGTTCGATTTGGGAAAGGGGTGAGCAGTTCTTC
TRBD2	many	TRBJ2-1	TRBV28	CASSFRLGRAHEQFF	TGTGCCAGCAGTTTCCGTCTGGGGAGGGCCCATGAGCAGTTCTTC
TRBD1	many	TRBJ1-5	TRBV15	CATSRVSGGFFGQPQHF	TGTGCCACCAGCAGAGTTTCAGGGGGCTTCTTTGGTCAGCCCCAGCATTTT
TRBD1	many	TRBJ1-1	TRBV28	CASRPGTAHPEAFF	TGTGCCAGCAGGCCTGGGACAGCACACCCTGAAGCTTTCTTT
-	many	TRBJ2-2	TRBV4-1	CASSQGRGTGELFF	TGCGCCAGCAGCCAAGGAAGGGGCACCGGGGAGCTGTTTTTT
-	many	TRBJ1-1	TRBV20-1	CSARGPVPRQNTEAFF	TGCAGTGCTAGAGGCCCGGTCCCCCGCCAGAACACTGAAGCTTTCTTT
TRBD1	many	TRBJ2-1	TRBV2	CATNRGSSYNEQFF	TGTGCCACGAACAGGGGGAGCTCCTACAATGAGCAGTTCTTC
-	once	TRBJ2-1	TRBV20-1	CSASGFFYNEQFF	TGCAGTGCTAGCGGGTTTTTCTACAATGAGCAGTTCTTC